The clone carrying this TCR beta chain was observed a few times. Its target is not known. The data were taken from a study of blood T cells in healthy people across ages. Whole-study context: T cells yielded about one barcoded beta molecule per two cells through template switching. Regarding the study as a whole: Per million T cells, TCR beta diversity dropped roughly linearly as age increased.

Next came a second PCR, run for about 7 to 12 cycles, which used a sample-barcoded 5' primer along with a J-beta primer mix. MiXCR was run by TCRdb on the 5' RACE reads, yielding one entry per CDR3 protein. The repertoire includes 700,000 to 850,000 distinct CDR3 sequences, 30% to 45% of them detected once, and 10% to 15% sits in the top ten. The CDR3 covers 16 residues. J lost 9 bases, V lost 5 bases, and 12 bases had no gene match. The germline CDR1 and CDR2 sequences are ENHRY and SYGVKD. The source of this sequence is a man younger than 35 in good health. The sequencing sample was made of blood. This rearrangement joins TRBV10-3 to TRBJ1-6; 8 nucleotides align to TRBD1. Written as DNA, the CDR3 is TGTGCCATCAGTAGAGCGGCGACAGGGGTGAGTTCACCCCTCCACTTT. Translating it yields CAISRAATGVSSPLHF.